This T cell receptor beta chain originates from a study of patients and donors after allogeneic stem cell transplantation. Germline CDR1 reads LGHNA; CDR2 reads YSLEER. V shed 3 bases and J shed 7 bases, with 15 bases lying between them. CDR3 length equals 15 residues. Via MiXCR, TCRdb re-called the RT-PCR reads, giving one row per CDR3 protein. This table holds tens of thousands of distinct CDR3 sequences, around 28% found once. This chain joins TRBV4-3 and TRBJ2-2; a possible D gene is TRBD2 (5 bases). The receptor was isolated from a human donor who was either an allogeneic HSCT recipient or a stem cell or donor lymphocyte infusion donor (not recorded which). It is not recorded whose cells these are; they may come from a transplant donor. The sample taken for sequencing was blood, either unsorted or a sorted T cell fraction (not recorded which). The CDR3 sequence is CASSQFEGGDGELFF. CDR3 coding DNA: TGCGCCAGCAGCCAGTTCGAGGGCGGTGACGGGGAGCTGTTTTTT.